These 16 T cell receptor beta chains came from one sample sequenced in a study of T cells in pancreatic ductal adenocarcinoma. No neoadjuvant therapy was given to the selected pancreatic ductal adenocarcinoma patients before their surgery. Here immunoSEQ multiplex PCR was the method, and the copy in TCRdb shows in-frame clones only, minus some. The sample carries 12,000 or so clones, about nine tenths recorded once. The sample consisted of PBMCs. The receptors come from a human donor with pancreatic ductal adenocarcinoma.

The CDR3, as DNA: TGTGCCACTAGGGGGCGCGGGAATGAGCAGTTCTTC. Translating gives CATRGRGNEQFF. V and J are TRBV19 and TRBJ2-1; 7 nucleotides agree with TRBD1. Unmatched junction bases numbered 7, after V lost 10 bases and J lost 7 bases. Germline V lookup: CDR1 LNHDA, CDR2 SQIVND (reference sequence). The CDR3 sequence is 12 residues long.

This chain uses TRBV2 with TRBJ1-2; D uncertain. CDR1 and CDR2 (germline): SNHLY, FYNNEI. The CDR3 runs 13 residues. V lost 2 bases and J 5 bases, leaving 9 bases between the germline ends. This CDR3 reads CASSERAGYGYTF. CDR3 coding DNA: TGTGCCAGCAGTGAAAGGGCAGGATATGGCTACACCTTC.

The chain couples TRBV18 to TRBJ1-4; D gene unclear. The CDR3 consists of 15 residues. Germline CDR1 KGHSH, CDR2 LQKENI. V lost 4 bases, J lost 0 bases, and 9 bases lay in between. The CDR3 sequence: CASSLNGPTNEKLFF. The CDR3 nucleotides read TGTGCCAGCTCACTAAACGGCCCAACTAATGAAAAACTGTTTTTT.

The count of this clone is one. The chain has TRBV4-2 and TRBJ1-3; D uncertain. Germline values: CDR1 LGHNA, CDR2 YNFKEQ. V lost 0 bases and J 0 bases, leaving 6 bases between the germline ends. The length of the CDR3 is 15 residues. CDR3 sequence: CASSQDISSGNTIYF. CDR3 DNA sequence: TGTGCCAGCAGCCAAGACATCTCCTCTGGAAACACCATATATTTT.

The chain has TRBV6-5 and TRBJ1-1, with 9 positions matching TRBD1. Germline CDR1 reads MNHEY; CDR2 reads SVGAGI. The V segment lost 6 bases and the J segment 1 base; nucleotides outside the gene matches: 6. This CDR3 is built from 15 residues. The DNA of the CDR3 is TGTGCCAGCAGCGGGACAGGGCTTTGGAACACTGAAGCTTTCTTT. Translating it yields CASSGTGLWNTEAFF.

The chain's CDR3 is CASGLAGGTYEQYF. CDR3 in DNA: TGTGCCTCGGGACTAGCGGGGGGTACCTACGAGCAGTACTTC. The rearrangement uses TRBV6-5 and TRBJ2-7; 15 positions agree with TRBD2. Germline CDR1 reads MNHEY; CDR2 reads SVGAGI. The V segment lost 11 bases and the J segment 2 bases; nucleotides outside the gene matches: 4. The CDR3 totals 14 residues.

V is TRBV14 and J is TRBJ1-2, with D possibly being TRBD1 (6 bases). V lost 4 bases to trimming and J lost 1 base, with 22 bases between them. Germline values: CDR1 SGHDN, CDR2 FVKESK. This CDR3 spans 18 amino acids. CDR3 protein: CASSPYERGSIVNYGYTF. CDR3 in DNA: TGTGCCAGCAGCCCGTATGAAAGGGGGAGTATCGTTAACTATGGCTACACCTTC.

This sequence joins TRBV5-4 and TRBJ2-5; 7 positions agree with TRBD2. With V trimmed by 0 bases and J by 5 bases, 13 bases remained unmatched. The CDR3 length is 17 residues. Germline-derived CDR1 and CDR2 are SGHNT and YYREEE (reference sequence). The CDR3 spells CASSLGGRVDDGETQYF. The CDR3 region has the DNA TGTGCCAGCAGCTTGGGGGGGAGGGTAGATGATGGGGAGACCCAGTACTTC.

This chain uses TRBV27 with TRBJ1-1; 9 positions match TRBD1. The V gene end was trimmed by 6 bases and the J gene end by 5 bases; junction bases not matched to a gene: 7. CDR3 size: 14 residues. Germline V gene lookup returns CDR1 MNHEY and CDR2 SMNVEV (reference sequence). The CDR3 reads CASRIDRGRTEAFF. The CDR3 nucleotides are TGTGCCAGCAGGATCGACAGGGGGAGAACTGAAGCTTTCTTT.

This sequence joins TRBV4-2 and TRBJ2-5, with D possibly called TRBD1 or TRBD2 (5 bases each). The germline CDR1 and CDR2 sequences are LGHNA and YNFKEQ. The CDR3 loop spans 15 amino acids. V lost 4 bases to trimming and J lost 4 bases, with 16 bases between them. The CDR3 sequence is CASSRIGTDGETQYF. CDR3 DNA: TGTGCCAGCAGCCGAATCGGGACCGACGGAGAGACCCAGTACTTC.

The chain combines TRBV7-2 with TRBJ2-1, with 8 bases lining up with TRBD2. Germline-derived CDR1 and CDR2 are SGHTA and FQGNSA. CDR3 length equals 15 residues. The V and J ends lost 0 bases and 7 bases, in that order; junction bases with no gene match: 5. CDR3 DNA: TGTGCCAGCAGCTTAGCCAGCGGGAGTAGGAATGAGCAGTTCTTC. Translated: CASSLASGSRNEQFF.

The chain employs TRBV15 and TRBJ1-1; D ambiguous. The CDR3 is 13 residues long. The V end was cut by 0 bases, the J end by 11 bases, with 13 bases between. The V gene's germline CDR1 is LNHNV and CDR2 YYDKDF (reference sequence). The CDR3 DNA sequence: TGTGCCACCAGCAGAGATCATTCCCTTGGGGCTTTCTTT. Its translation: CATSRDHSLGAFF.

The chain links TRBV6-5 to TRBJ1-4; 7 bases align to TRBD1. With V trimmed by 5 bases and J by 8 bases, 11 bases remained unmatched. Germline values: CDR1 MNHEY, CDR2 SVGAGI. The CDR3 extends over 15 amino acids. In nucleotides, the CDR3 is TGTGCCAGCAGTCCCCTATGGACAGGCGGGGAAAAACTGTTTTTT. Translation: CASSPLWTGGEKLFF.

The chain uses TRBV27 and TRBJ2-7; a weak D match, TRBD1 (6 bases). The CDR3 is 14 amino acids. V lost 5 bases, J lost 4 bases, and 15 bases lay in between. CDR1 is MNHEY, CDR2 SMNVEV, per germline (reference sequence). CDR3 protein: CASSLQGNGYEQYF. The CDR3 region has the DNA TGTGCCAGCAGTCTCCAGGGGAACGGGTACGAGCAGTACTTC.

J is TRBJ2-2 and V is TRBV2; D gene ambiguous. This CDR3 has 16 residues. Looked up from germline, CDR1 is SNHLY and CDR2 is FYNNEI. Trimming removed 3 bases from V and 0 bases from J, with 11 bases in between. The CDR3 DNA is TGTGCCAGCAGTGAGCAGGCCCCAGCGAACACCGGGGAGCTGTTTTTT. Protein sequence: CASSEQAPANTGELFF.

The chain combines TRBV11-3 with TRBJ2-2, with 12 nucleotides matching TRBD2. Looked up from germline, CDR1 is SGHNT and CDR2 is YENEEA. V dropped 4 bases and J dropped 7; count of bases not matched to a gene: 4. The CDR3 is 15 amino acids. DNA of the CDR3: TGTGCCAGCAGCTCGACTAGCGGGGGATTCGGGGAGCTGTTTTTT. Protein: CASSSTSGGFGELFF.